A single sample is the source of the 23 T cell receptor beta chains below, sequenced in a study of CD8+ T cells in alopecia areata (dated by TCRdb to 2016 to 2018). The library was prepared using the immunoSEQ multiplex PCR assay. To provide template for TCR sequencing, every sample had RNA extracted and reverse transcribed into cDNA. Held by TCRdb, this immuneACCESS table contains in-frame sequences only and omits some clones. Under half of the omission traces to an unresolved V gene where checked; the cause of the rest is unknown. The sample table shows under 250,000 clones, and more than 45% are seen once. Approximately 0.45% of the sample belongs to the ten largest clones. The time point tag for this specimen amounts to: baseline before oral tofacitinib. The sequencing here drew on CD4+ T cells sorted from blood, taken at week 0. The source of these receptors is a human donor with alopecia areata.

This clone was seen a handful of times. The genes are TRBV4-1 and TRBJ2-5; TRBD1 matches at 8 bases. Unmatched junction bases numbered 5, after V lost 2 bases and J lost 3 bases. This CDR3 comprises 15 residues. CDR1 is MGHRA, CDR2 YSYEKL, per germline. As DNA, the CDR3 is TGCGCCAGCAGCCAACAACCAGGGGGCGAAGAGACCCAGTACTTC. Encoded protein: CASSQQPGGEETQYF.

This clone was seen a few times. The chain combines TRBV9 with TRBJ2-3, with a tentative D call TRBD1 (5 bases). Trimming removed 3 bases from V and 3 bases from J, with 5 bases in between. Germline loops: CDR1 SGDLS, CDR2 YYNGEE. The CDR3 runs 12 residues. This chain's CDR3 is CASSGQTDTQYF. In DNA, the CDR3 is TGTGCCAGCAGCGGACAGACAGATACGCAGTATTTT.

The rearrangement uses TRBV4-1 and TRBJ2-7; D possibly corresponds to TRBD1 (5 bases). Germline V CDR1 and CDR2: MGHRA, YSYEKL. Trimming removed 1 base at V and 5 bases at J, with 18 bases between. There are 16 residues in the CDR3. The CDR3 DNA follows: TGCGCCAGCAGCCAAGGGTTCGGCGACAGCAGGAACGAGCAGTACTTC. It specifies CASSQGFGDSRNEQYF.

The count of this clone is one. The chain joins TRBV4-1 to TRBJ1-3; D is unresolved. The CDR3 consists of 16 residues. Trimming cost V 1 base and J 3 bases, with 13 bases left between them. Germline CDR1 reads MGHRA; CDR2 reads YSYEKL. Written as DNA, the CDR3 is TGCGCCAGCAGCCAAGGACACTTGGCGAATGGAAACACCATATATTTT. It is translated as CASSQGHLANGNTIYF.

This clone was counted a few times. This rearrangement joins TRBV29-1 to TRBJ2-4; D possibly corresponds to TRBD2 (5 bases). The germline V and J ends were trimmed by 4 bases and 9 bases, with 10 bases remaining between them. The CDR3 is 11 residues long. Germline CDR1 SQVTM, CDR2 ANQGSEA. The CDR3 region has the DNA TGCAGCGTTGTCGGGGAGATCATTCAGTACTTC. This encodes CSVVGEIIQYF.

This clone was seen more than once but under ten times. V is TRBV16 and J is TRBJ2-7, with TRBD1 identical over 11 bases. The germline gives CDR1 KGHSY, CDR2 FQNENV. V lost 0 bases to trimming and J lost 6 bases; unmatched junction nucleotides: 4. The CDR3 is 15 residues long. The CDR3 sequence is CASSQSLDRGPEQYF. CDR3 in DNA: TGTGCCAGCAGCCAATCCTTGGACAGGGGGCCCGAGCAGTACTTC. The full variable domain, completed using reference TRBV16 and TRBJ2-7, is GEEVAQTPKHLVRGEGQKAKLYCAPIKGHSYVFWYQQVLKNEFKFLISFQNENVFDETGMPKERFSAKCLPNSPCSLEIQATKLEDSAVYFCASSQSLDRGPEQYFGPGTRLTVT.

The V gene is TRBV7-9, the J gene TRBJ2-1; 9 bases map to TRBD2. CDR1 and CDR2 from the germline V gene are SEHNR and FQNEAQ (reference sequence). The CDR3 has 15 residues. V dropped 1 base and J dropped 7; count of bases not matched to a gene: 5. The CDR3 loop is CASSLVVAGVNEQFF. The CDR3 DNA follows: TGTGCCAGCAGCTTAGTTGTAGCGGGAGTTAATGAGCAGTTCTTC.

The chain is built from TRBV7-9 and TRBJ2-5; 9 bases are shared with TRBD1. Per germline, CDR1 SEHNR and CDR2 FQNEAQ (reference sequence). The CDR3 loop spans 17 amino acids. V lost 3 bases and J lost 4; bases outside the gene matches: 12. CDR3 coding DNA: TGTGCCAGCAGCTTTACGGGTCGGACAGGGGAAAGAGAGACCCAGTACTTC. Protein sequence: CASSFTGRTGERETQYF.

The gene calls are TRBV29-1 and TRBJ2-5; D call uncertain. Germline V gene sequence: CDR1 SQVTM, CDR2 ANQGSEA. V shed 4 bases and J shed 1 base, with 13 bases lying between them. This CDR3 region has 14 residues. The CDR3 here is CSVGVGVTQETQYF. CDR3 in DNA: TGCAGCGTTGGGGTGGGTGTGACCCAAGAGACCCAGTACTTC.

V gene TRBV18 combines with J gene TRBJ1-2; maybe TRBD1 (6 bases). This CDR3 is 16 amino acids long. The V and J ends lost 3 bases and 1 base respectively, with 15 bases between them. Germline V gives CDR1 KGHSH, CDR2 LQKENI. The CDR3, as DNA: TGTGCCAGCTCACCGCTACAGGGTAGTGATAACTATGGCTACACCTTC. This translates into CASSPLQGSDNYGYTF. Full variable domain (outside the CDR3, taken from reference TRBV18 and TRBJ1-2): NAGVMQNPRHLVRRRGQEARLRCSPMKGHSHVYWYRQLPEEGLKFMVYLQKENIIDESGMPKERFSAEFPKEGPSILRIQQVVRGDSAAYFCASSPLQGSDNYGYTFGSGTRLTVV.

The chain has TRBV2 and TRBJ1-6, with unresolved D. The V gene lost 3 bases and the J gene lost 6 bases, with 15 bases spanning the gap. The CDR3 is made up of 16 amino acids. The germline V gene encodes CDR1 SNHLY and CDR2 FYNNEI. CDR3 DNA: TGTGCCAGCAGTGAGGGTCTTGGGGTCCTTAATTCACCCCTCCACTTT. It is translated as CASSEGLGVLNSPLHF. The variable domain in full, completed from reference TRBV2 and TRBJ1-6, reads EPEVTQTPSHQVTQMGQEVILRCVPISNHLYFYWYRQILGQKVEFLVSFYNNEISEKSEIFDDQFSVERPDGSNFTLKIRSTKLEDSAMYFCASSEGLGVLNSPLHFGNGTRLTVT.

This clone has only a few counts. This chain joins TRBV27 and TRBJ2-1; TRBD2 aligns across 10 bases. From germline, CDR1 is MNHEY and CDR2 SMNVEV (reference sequence). V dropped 5 bases and J dropped 6; count of bases not matched to a gene: 7. This CDR3 has 15 residues. CDR3 residues: CASSPLLAGVNEQFF. Written as DNA, the CDR3 is TGTGCCAGCAGTCCCTTGCTAGCGGGAGTCAATGAGCAGTTCTTC.

The chain has TRBV2 and TRBJ1-5, with a weak D call TRBD1 (5 bases). Per the germline V gene, CDR1 is SNHLY and CDR2 is FYNNEI. The CDR3 has 15 residues. Trimming shortened V by 1 base and J by 3 bases, and 10 bases separated the two germline ends. CDR3 nucleotides: TGTGCCAGCAGTGAAGTAGGGGCGATCAATCAGCCCCAGCATTTT. This translates into CASSEVGAINQPQHF.

The chain joins TRBV9 to TRBJ2-3; unclear D gene. V lost 0 bases and J lost 1, with 6 bases in between. Germline loops: CDR1 SGDLS, CDR2 YYNGEE. The CDR3 is 14 residues long. CDR3 nucleotide sequence: TGTGCCAGCAGCGTAGACTTGGGCACAGATACGCAGTATTTT. This gives the protein CASSVDLGTDTQYF.

The V call is TRBV9, the J call TRBJ2-1; TRBD2 agrees at 10 bases. Germline values: CDR1 SGDLS, CDR2 YYNGEE. CDR3 length equals 16 residues. With 3 bases clipped from V and 4 bases from J, the junction kept 7 bases outside the gene matches. The CDR3 DNA is TGTGCCAGCAGCGCCCGCCCAGCGGGAGGGTACAATGAGCAGTTCTTC. Its protein is CASSARPAGGYNEQFF. The whole variable domain, remainder taken from reference TRBV9 and TRBJ2-1, is DSGVTQTPKHLITATGQRVTLRCSPRSGDLSVYWYQQSLDQGLQFLIQYYNGEERAKGNILERFSAQQFPDLHSELNLSSLELGDSALYFCASSARPAGGYNEQFFGPGTRLTVL.

The gene calls are TRBV30 and TRBJ1-5, with TRBD1 identical over 10 bases. The CDR3 contains 15 residues. Germline V CDR1 and CDR2: GTSNPN, SVGIG (reference sequence). After removal of 2 bases from V and 4 bases from J, the junction contained 5 bases not matched to a gene. The CDR3 loop reads CAWSQDRGVNQPQHF. The CDR3 nucleotides read TGTGCCTGGAGTCAGGACAGGGGGGTTAATCAGCCCCAGCATTTT. The variable domain in full, completed from reference TRBV30 and TRBJ1-5, reads SQTIHQWPATLVQPVGSPLSLECTVEGTSNPNLYWYRQAAGRGLQLLFYSVGIGQISSEVPQNLSASRPQDRQFILSSKKLLLSDSGFYLCAWSQDRGVNQPQHFGDGTRLSIL.

Concerning this clone itself: At one of its ends the junction is not consistent with the germline gene, which may arise from a read error. The chain carries TRBV6-5 and TRBJ2-3; D ambiguous. Germline CDR1 is MNHEY and CDR2 is SVGAGI. The CDR3 is made up of 11 amino acids. The CDR3 loop reads CASSSRDTQYF. Written as DNA, the CDR3 is TGTGCCAGCAGTAGCAGAGATACGCAGTATTTT.

This clone has at least ten counts. This chain joins TRBV5-4 and TRBJ2-3; D perhaps matches TRBD2 (7 bases). Looked up from germline, CDR1 is SGHNT and CDR2 is YYREEE (reference sequence). The CDR3 contains 16 residues. V gave up 4 bases and J gave up 3 bases, with 18 bases separating them. The CDR3 nucleotides read TGTGCCAGCAGCCCGGCCGCAGGGAGGGGGACAGATACGCAGTATTTT. Translating gives CASSPAAGRGTDTQYF.

This clone was seen only once. The rearrangement links TRBV6-1 to TRBJ2-7; 13 bases are shared with TRBD2. The germline gives CDR1 MNHNS, CDR2 SASEGT. The CDR3 is 15 amino acids. J gave up 4 bases and V 8 bases, and 8 bases lay outside the gene matches. The CDR3 DNA follows: TGTGCCAGCCTTCCACTAGCGGGAGGGCCGTACGAGCAGTACTTC. Its translation is CASLPLAGGPYEQYF.

The genes are TRBV30 and TRBJ1-1; D not certain. Looked up from germline, CDR1 is GTSNPN and CDR2 is SVGIG (reference sequence). V was shortened by 0 bases and J by 11 bases, with 13 bases between the two germline ends. The CDR3 covers 12 residues. The DNA of the CDR3 is TGTGCCTGGAGTGTTGAAAGCACAGTGGCTTTCTTT. This sequence encodes CAWSVESTVAFF.

This clone was seen more than once but under ten times. The genes are TRBV5-6 and TRBJ2-1; D is ambiguous. CDR1 and CDR2 from the germline V gene are SGHDT and YYEEEE. CDR3 length: 11 amino acids. The V end was cut by 0 bases, the J end by 13 bases, with 8 bases between. CDR3 nucleotide sequence: TGTGCCAGCAGCTTGGAGGCTAGTCAGTTCTTC. Translating gives CASSLEASQFF.

This clone was counted between two and nine times. This rearrangement joins TRBV28 to TRBJ1-5; no reliable D call. The germline V gene has CDR1 MDHEN and CDR2 SYDVKM. The CDR3 spans 12 residues. Between the trimmed V and J ends, which lost 6 bases and 4 bases, there was a span of 7 bases. CDR3 sequence: CASRSANQPQHF. For the CDR3, the DNA is TGTGCCAGCAGGTCAGCTAATCAGCCCCAGCATTTT.

CDR3: CASRGRERGYTF. The CDR3 nucleotides read TGTGCCAGCAGGGGACGGGAGAGGGGCTACACCTTC. The V call is TRBV2, the J call TRBJ1-2, with a tentative D call TRBD1 (5 bases). Trimming cost V 6 bases and J 8 bases, with 13 bases left between them. Looked up from germline, CDR1 is SNHLY and CDR2 is FYNNEI. The CDR3 consists of 12 residues.